This T cell receptor beta chain was sequenced for a study of cytomegalovirus exposure and HLA in healthy donors. CDR3 size: 14 residues. Trimming at V came to 3 bases and at J to 9 bases, leaving 5 bases not matched to a gene. The germline CDR1 and CDR2 sequences are KGHSH and LQKENI. Findings and limits, study-wide: Highly shared sequence variants in one cluster were likely a sequencing artifact. Based on reports, TCR beta sequences accurately predicted HLA-A and HLA-B alleles for most subjects.

Comment on this clone: The antigen remains undetermined.

These donors counted as nominally healthy when sampled, but unrecorded immune exposures were likely. PCR involved 60 Vbeta and 13 Jbeta primers. Sequencing was performed with immunoSEQ multiplex PCR; in TCRdb, only in-frame clones are kept and a portion is missing. The repertoire holds 150,000 to 200,000 clones, with about 80% as singletons. The TCR comes from a woman aged 45-60 years in good health and CMV-seropositive. Sample: PBMCs. The chain has TRBV18 and TRBJ2-1; 10 bases are a match to TRBD1. CDR3 nucleotide sequence: TGTGCCAGCTCACCCCCGACAGGGGGCGGTGAGCAGTTCTTC. Translated, it gives CASSPPTGGGEQFF.